These 5 T cell receptor beta chains were all obtained from the same sample, sequenced in a study of cytomegalovirus exposure and HLA in healthy donors. PCR primers comprised 60 Vbeta and 13 Jbeta primers. Only in-frame clones appear in the TCRdb table, and some are missing; sequencing was by immunoSEQ multiplex PCR. This sample has about 220,000 clones, with about four fifths found just once. Sequences were obtained from PBMCs. These receptors all stem from a woman aged 35 to 49 in good health and CMV-seropositive.

J is TRBJ1-4 and V is TRBV5-1, with D hard to call. Trimming took 0 bases from V and 8 from J, leaving 8 bases between them. The CDR3 sequence is 13 residues long. CDR1 SGHRS and CDR2 YFSETQ come from the germline V gene. The CDR3 here is CASSLAHTEKLFF. In DNA form, the CDR3 reads TGCGCCAGCAGCTTGGCCCACACAGAAAAACTGTTTTTT.

The rearrangement joins TRBV7-9 to TRBJ1-1; 7 nucleotides match TRBD1. The CDR3 runs 14 residues. CDR1 and CDR2 (germline): SEHNR, FQNEAQ (reference sequence). Losses at the gene ends were 5 bases for V and 2 bases for J; bases not matched to a gene: 5. CDR3 sequence: CASSLRTGNTEAFF. CDR3 in DNA: TGTGCCAGCAGCCTAAGGACAGGAAACACTGAAGCTTTCTTT.

This clone was detected only a few times. This sequence joins TRBV11-1 and TRBJ1-1; no clear D gene. Trimming pared 6 bases from V and 6 bases from J, leaving 17 bases between. Germline lookup yields CDR1 SGHAT and CDR2 FQDESV (reference sequence). The CDR3 runs to 14 residues. CDR3 sequence: CASRSNTAAPEAFF. In nucleotides, the CDR3 is TGTGCCAGCAGATCCAACACGGCAGCGCCTGAAGCTTTCTTT.

This clone was found a few times. The chain couples TRBV19 to TRBJ2-1; 11 bases line up with TRBD2. The ends lost 9 bases at V and 0 bases at J; junction bases unmatched: 10. The CDR3 runs to 17 residues. The germline gives CDR1 LNHDA, CDR2 SQIVND (reference sequence). As DNA, the CDR3 is TGTGCCAGCCACCCCCGGACTAGCGGGCACTCCTACAATGAGCAGTTCTTC. This codes for CASHPRTSGHSYNEQFF. The entire variable domain, with the rest obtained from reference TRBV19 and TRBJ2-1, is as follows: DGGITQSPKYLFRKEGQNVTLSCEQNLNHDAMYWYRQDPGQGLRLIYYSQIVNDFQKGDIAEGYSVSREKKESFPLTVTSAQKNPTAFYLCASHPRTSGHSYNEQFFGPGTRLTVL.

This clone was observed a single time. This chain uses TRBV5-6 with TRBJ2-7; D is uncertain. The germline V gene encodes CDR1 SGHDT and CDR2 YYEEEE. The V and J ends lost 4 bases and 0 bases respectively, with 5 bases between them. The CDR3 loop spans 12 amino acids. The CDR3 DNA reads TGTGCCAGCAGCGCCAGCTCCTACGAGCAGTACTTC. This gives the protein CASSASSYEQYF.